Each of the 32 T cell receptor beta chains below was sequenced from the same sample in a study of pediatric ulcerative colitis. The data were produced by immunoSEQ multiplex PCR, yet TCRdb's version contains in-frame clones alone and is incomplete. This table has fewer than 45,000 clones, less than 85% appearing once. The sample taken for sequencing was blood. The receptor source for this set is a girl aged 5-17 years with moderate ulcerative colitis.

The chain links TRBV18 to TRBJ2-6; no reliable D call. This CDR3 is built from 15 residues. V dropped 3 bases and J dropped 0 bases, with 6 bases sitting between them. CDR1 KGHSH and CDR2 LQKENI come from the germline V gene. CDR3 DNA: TGTGCCAGCTCACCCCCTAACTCTGGGGCCAACGTCCTGACTTTC. Encoded protein: CASSPPNSGANVLTF.

This chain uses TRBV29-1 with TRBJ1-1, with D possibly being TRBD1 (5 bases). V lost 3 bases, J lost 4 bases, and 9 bases lay in between. This CDR3 is 12 amino acids long. Germline CDR1 is SQVTM and CDR2 is ANQGSEA. The CDR3 region is CSVELGGTEAFF. For the CDR3, the DNA is TGCAGCGTTGAGTTGGGGGGCACTGAAGCTTTCTTT.

The genes are TRBV7-9 and TRBJ2-1, with TRBD2 matching over 7 bases. J gave up 5 bases and V 5 bases, and 6 bases lay outside the gene matches. There are 14 residues in the CDR3. The germline CDR1 and CDR2 sequences are SEHNR and FQNEAQ (reference sequence). Written as DNA, the CDR3 is TGTGCCAGCAGCCCCGGGACTAACGACAATGAGCAGTTCTTC. Protein sequence: CASSPGTNDNEQFF.

This clone was counted between two and nine times. The chain combines TRBV7-2 with TRBJ1-6; D not certain. The CDR3 runs to 14 residues. Deletions cut 1 base from V and 9 bases from J, with 10 bases between. The V gene's germline CDR1 is SGHTA and CDR2 FQGNSA. The CDR3 coding sequence is TGTGCCAGCAGCTTAGTGGACCGGGGTTCACCCCTCCACTTT. Translating it yields CASSLVDRGSPLHF.

The chain is built from TRBV5-1 and TRBJ2-3; TRBD2 agrees at 7 bases. In germline, CDR1 is SGHRS, CDR2 YFSETQ. The J segment lost 4 bases and the V segment lost 0 bases, leaving 5 bases of the junction unmatched. CDR3 size: 15 residues. This CDR3 reads CASSLVGGSADTQYF. The CDR3 nucleotides read TGCGCCAGCAGCTTGGTCGGCGGGAGCGCAGATACGCAGTATTTT.

The CDR3: CASSLLDRATEAFF. The CDR3, as DNA: TGTGCCAGCTCACTCCTGGACAGGGCCACTGAAGCTTTCTTT. The chain has TRBV18 and TRBJ1-1; 8 positions agree with TRBD1. J lost 4 bases, V lost 4 bases, and 5 bases had no gene match. This CDR3 is built from 14 residues. Germline V gene sequence: CDR1 KGHSH, CDR2 LQKENI.

This sequence joins TRBV5-1 and TRBJ2-1; TRBD2 agrees at 9 bases. Germline trimming cut 2 bases from V and 8 bases from J; bases unmatched to any gene: 11. The CDR3 runs 16 residues. Germline V gene data show CDR1 as SGHRS and CDR2 as YFSETQ. CDR3 protein: CASSFFSSGNPDEQFF. The CDR3 DNA sequence: TGCGCCAGCAGCTTTTTTTCTAGCGGGAATCCTGATGAGCAGTTCTTC.

The V gene is TRBV7-8, the J gene TRBJ1-5, with D possibly TRBD1 on 5 matching bases. The CDR3 is 15 amino acids. With 3 bases removed from V and 5 bases from J, the gap between germline ends came to 14 bases. Germline V gene lookup returns CDR1 SGHVS and CDR2 FQNEAQ. The CDR3 region has the DNA TGTGCCAGCAGCTTGGCAGGGACCCCGTATCAGCCCCAGCATTTT. Protein: CASSLAGTPYQPQHF. Combining the CDR3 with reference TRBV7-8 and TRBJ1-5 gives the whole variable domain GAGVSQSPRYKVAKRGQDVALRCDPISGHVSLFWYQQALGQGPEFLTYFQNEAQLDKSGLPSDRFFAERPEGSVSTLKIQRTQQEDSAVYLCASSLAGTPYQPQHFGDGTRLSIL.

This sequence joins TRBV27 and TRBJ2-7; 9 bases are a match to TRBD1. V trimming: 5 bases; J trimming: 5 bases; junction bases outside the gene matches: 4. The CDR3 runs 13 residues. Germline values: CDR1 MNHEY, CDR2 SMNVEV (reference sequence). For the CDR3, the DNA is TGTGCCAGCAGTCTCGGGACAGGGCACGAGCAGTACTTC. Translated, it gives CASSLGTGHEQYF.

The chain links TRBV10-3 to TRBJ2-5; perhaps TRBD1 as D (5 bases). This CDR3 has 15 residues. V was cut by 0 bases and J by 5 bases, with 13 bases left in between. Germline loops: CDR1 ENHRY, CDR2 SYGVKD. In DNA form, the CDR3 reads TGTGCCATCAGTGAGTCGATAACCAACAGGGAGACCCAGTACTTC. It encodes CAISESITNRETQYF.

This chain links TRBV6-1 with TRBJ1-1; D uncertain. Trimming stripped 6 bases from V and 2 bases from J, with 4 bases between. The CDR3 consists of 11 residues. Germline V gives CDR1 MNHNS, CDR2 SASEGT. This chain's CDR3 is CASRLNTEAFF. The CDR3, as DNA: TGTGCCAGCAGGCTAAACACTGAAGCTTTCTTT.

The chain couples TRBV4-1 to TRBJ1-1; maybe TRBD1 (5 bases). V gave up 4 bases and J gave up 3 bases, with 15 bases separating them. The CDR3 has 15 residues. Germline assignment: CDR1 MGHRA and CDR2 YSYEKL. CDR3 nucleotide sequence: TGCGCCAGCAGCCTCCTGACCCGGGGGGACACTGAAGCTTTCTTT. This gives the protein CASSLLTRGDTEAFF.

V gene TRBV7-2 combines with J gene TRBJ2-5, with D possibly being TRBD1 or TRBD2 (5 bases each). Between the trimmed V and J ends, which lost 4 bases and 4 bases, there was a span of 10 bases. This CDR3 is built from 13 residues. The germline CDR1 and CDR2 sequences are SGHTA and FQGNSA. Here the CDR3 reads CASSSGRIETQYF. The CDR3 DNA is TGTGCCAGCAGCTCGGGACGGATAGAGACCCAGTACTTC.

This clone was counted only a few times. V and J are TRBV25-1 and TRBJ1-5; possibly TRBD1 for D (5 bases). V gave up 9 bases and J gave up 8 bases, with 23 bases separating them. Germline V CDR1 and CDR2: MGHDK, SYGVNS. This CDR3 region has 15 residues. The CDR3 DNA sequence: TGTGCCAGAGGGGAGGGTTGGCCTATAATCAAGCCCCAGCATTTT. Protein sequence: CARGEGWPIIKPQHF.

CDR3 nucleotides: TGTGCCAGCAGTGGATTGGGGACTAGCGGGGGGGTTACCTACAATGAGCAGTTCTTC. As protein: CASSGLGTSGGVTYNEQFF. This rearrangement joins TRBV27 to TRBJ2-1; 16 bases align to TRBD2. The germline CDR1 and CDR2 sequences are MNHEY and SMNVEV (reference sequence). This CDR3 spans 19 amino acids. The V and J ends lost 5 bases and 2 bases, in that order; junction bases with no gene match: 9.

This rearrangement joins TRBV6-5 to TRBJ2-7; perhaps TRBD1 as D (6 bases). Germline CDR1 and CDR2: MNHEY and SVGAGI. The CDR3 covers 14 residues. The V gene lost 4 bases and the J gene lost 0 bases, with 10 bases spanning the gap. CDR3 bases: TGTGCCAGCAGTTTGCTGGACAGCTCCTACGAGCAGTACTTC. It translates to CASSLLDSSYEQYF.

This clone was seen only once. The J gene is TRBJ2-7, the V gene TRBV7-9; 10 bases are a match to TRBD1. Germline CDR1 and CDR2: SEHNR and FQNEAQ (reference sequence). There are 12 residues in the CDR3. V was pared by 3 bases and J by 9 bases, with 2 bases of the junction left unmatched. In DNA form, the CDR3 reads TGTGCCAGCAGCTTTGGGGACAGGGGGCAGTACTTC. This gives the protein CASSFGDRGQYF.

The rearrangement joins TRBV25-1 to TRBJ1-3; a weak D match, TRBD1 (5 bases). Trimming shortened V by 3 bases and J by 0 bases, and 12 bases separated the two germline ends. Germline-derived CDR1 and CDR2 are MGHDK and SYGVNS. The length of the CDR3 is 16 residues. CDR3 loop: CASSEDKSSSGNTIYF. The CDR3 region has the DNA TGTGCCAGCAGTGAGGACAAATCCAGCTCTGGAAACACCATATATTTT.

This chain uses TRBV10-3 with TRBJ2-5; D tentatively reads TRBD1 or TRBD2 (5 bases each). The CDR3 consists of 13 residues. Trimming pared 3 bases from V and 4 bases from J, leaving 9 bases between. Germline-derived CDR1 and CDR2 are ENHRY and SYGVKD. CDR3: CAISDRERETQYF. In nucleotides, the CDR3 is TGTGCCATCAGTGACAGGGAGAGAGAGACCCAGTACTTC.

The rearrangement uses TRBV6-5 and TRBJ2-3; 7 nucleotides align to TRBD1. This CDR3 has 12 residues. Germline CDR1 and CDR2: MNHEY and SVGAGI. The V gene end was trimmed by 5 bases and the J gene end by 6 bases; junction bases not matched to a gene: 2. CDR3 sequence (DNA): TGTGCCAGCAGTCAGACAGGGGATACGCAGTATTTT. Protein product: CASSQTGDTQYF.

This clone appeared a single time. The gene calls are TRBV11-2 and TRBJ2-7, with D uncertain. Germline lookup yields CDR1 SGHAT and CDR2 FQNNGV. The V gene lost 1 base and the J gene lost 1 base, with 5 bases spanning the gap. The CDR3 sequence is 13 residues long. CDR3: CASSLGPSYEQYF. The DNA of the CDR3 is TGTGCCAGCAGCTTAGGGCCGTCCTACGAGCAGTACTTC.

The chain uses TRBV7-2 and TRBJ2-2; weak D call: TRBD2 (5 bases). V lost 4 bases to trimming and J lost 2 bases, with 11 bases between them. The CDR3 has 15 amino acids. Germline V gene sequence: CDR1 SGHTA, CDR2 FQGNSA. CDR3 protein: CASSSHRGNTGELFF. The CDR3 nucleotides read TGTGCCAGCAGCTCCCATCGGGGTAACACCGGGGAGCTGTTTTTT. Full variable domain (missing parts from reference TRBV7-2 and TRBJ2-2): GAGVSQSPSNKVTEKGKDVELRCDPISGHTALYWYRQSLGQGLEFLIYFQGNSAPDKSGLPSDRFSAERTGGSVSTLTIQRTQQEDSAVYLCASSSHRGNTGELFFGEGSRLTVL.

The V and J genes are TRBV19 and TRBJ1-5; 7 bases line up with TRBD1. The CDR3 totals 15 residues. The J segment lost 3 bases and the V segment lost 5 bases, leaving 7 bases of the junction unmatched. Germline CDR1 and CDR2: LNHDA and SQIVND (reference sequence). Here the CDR3 reads CASSDRDSDNQPQHF. CDR3 coding DNA: TGTGCCAGTAGTGACCGGGACAGTGACAATCAGCCCCAGCATTTT.

The CDR3 nucleotides are TGTGCCAGCAGGGTCGGCGGTAGAGCCAAAAACATTCAGTACTTC. Its translation is CASRVGGRAKNIQYF. The chain is built from TRBV2 and TRBJ2-4; D unresolved. This CDR3 is 15 amino acids long. The germline V and J ends were trimmed by 6 bases and 0 bases, with 12 bases remaining between them. CDR1 is SNHLY, CDR2 FYNNEI, per germline. The whole variable domain, filled in from reference TRBV2 and TRBJ2-4, reads EPEVTQTPSHQVTQMGQEVILRCVPISNHLYFYWYRQILGQKVEFLVSFYNNEISEKSEIFDDQFSVERPDGSNFTLKIRSTKLEDSAMYFCASRVGGRAKNIQYFGAGTRLSVL.

The genes are TRBV25-1 and TRBJ2-3; 9 nucleotides agree with TRBD2. The germline V gene encodes CDR1 MGHDK and CDR2 SYGVNS. CDR3 length equals 14 residues. Trimming at V came to 7 bases and at J to 3 bases, leaving 5 bases not matched to a gene. The CDR3 bases are TGTGCCAGCACCAAGCGGGGGGAAACAGATACGCAGTATTTT. Protein sequence: CASTKRGETDTQYF.

The chain couples TRBV28 to TRBJ2-5; 9 bases are shared with TRBD2. This CDR3 has 14 amino acids. V trimming: 2 bases; J trimming: 5 bases; junction bases outside the gene matches: 3. Germline values: CDR1 MDHEN, CDR2 SYDVKM. The CDR3 DNA is TGTGCCAGCAGTTTAGCGGGGGGGCCGGAGACCCAGTACTTC. This codes for CASSLAGGPETQYF. The full variable domain, in which reference TRBV28 and TRBJ2-5 provide the parts outside the CDR3, is DVKVTQSSRYLVKRTGEKVFLECVQDMDHENMFWYRQDPGLGLRLIYFSYDVKMKEKGDIPEGYSVSREKKERFSLILESASTNQTSMYLCASSLAGGPETQYFGPGTRLLVL.

The chain couples TRBV30 to TRBJ2-7, with a weak D call TRBD1 (5 bases). Germline lookup yields CDR1 GTSNPN and CDR2 SVGIG (reference sequence). The CDR3 length is 14 residues. V dropped 7 bases and J dropped 6 bases, with 22 bases sitting between them. The CDR3 DNA follows: TGTGCCTCTAACATGGTCAGGGCGGTAGGCGAGCAGTACTTC. As protein: CASNMVRAVGEQYF.

This chain links TRBV6-6 with TRBJ1-2, with D possibly being TRBD1 (5 bases). Deletions cut 2 bases from V and 8 bases from J, with 12 bases between. Germline lookup yields CDR1 MNHNY and CDR2 SVGAGI (reference sequence). The CDR3 spans 13 residues. The CDR3 sequence: CASSYGTENGYTF. For the CDR3, the DNA is TGTGCCAGCAGTTACGGGACCGAGAACGGCTACACCTTC.

This clone was recorded a few times. The chain carries TRBV10-1 and TRBJ2-7; 8 bases fit TRBD2. Germline CDR1 is WNHNN and CDR2 is SYGVQD (reference sequence). Trimming took 3 bases from V and 6 from J; bases not matched to a gene: 7. The CDR3 loop spans 14 amino acids. This CDR3 reads CASSESGTSREQYF. The DNA of the CDR3 is TGCGCCAGCAGTGAATCCGGGACTAGTCGCGAGCAGTACTTC.

The CDR3 DNA reads TGCAGCGGGGGGGACCTCAATCAGCCCCAGCATTTT. It yields the protein CSGGDLNQPQHF. V and J are TRBV29-1 and TRBJ1-5, with TRBD1 as a possible D gene (5 bases). The V gene's germline CDR1 is SQVTM and CDR2 ANQGSEA. This CDR3 comprises 12 residues. Deletions cut 7 bases from V and 3 bases from J, with 10 bases between. The whole variable domain, filled in from reference TRBV29-1 and TRBJ1-5, reads SAVISQKPSRDICQRGTSLTIQCQVDSQVTMMFWYRQQPGQSLTLIATANQGSEATYESGFVIDKFPISRPNLTFSTLTVSNMSPEDSSIYLCSGGDLNQPQHFGDGTRLSIL.

V gene TRBV27 combines with J gene TRBJ2-7, with TRBD2 matching 12 bases. V was pared by 3 bases and J by 7 bases, with 7 bases of the junction left unmatched. Germline assignment: CDR1 MNHEY and CDR2 SMNVEV (reference sequence). The CDR3 is 15 amino acids. CDR3 sequence (DNA): TGTGCCAGCAGTTTCCGGACTAGCGGGGAGGGTGAGCAGTACTTC. The encoded protein is CASSFRTSGEGEQYF.

The rearrangement uses TRBV19 and TRBJ2-1, with 11 nucleotides matching TRBD2. The CDR3 spans 16 residues. J gave up 10 bases and V 6 bases, and 14 bases lay outside the gene matches. Germline V lookup: CDR1 LNHDA, CDR2 SQIVND (reference sequence). CDR3 bases: TGTGCCAGTAGCCTATCGGCTAGCGGGAGGCCTTGGGAGCAGTTCTTC. It encodes CASSLSASGRPWEQFF.